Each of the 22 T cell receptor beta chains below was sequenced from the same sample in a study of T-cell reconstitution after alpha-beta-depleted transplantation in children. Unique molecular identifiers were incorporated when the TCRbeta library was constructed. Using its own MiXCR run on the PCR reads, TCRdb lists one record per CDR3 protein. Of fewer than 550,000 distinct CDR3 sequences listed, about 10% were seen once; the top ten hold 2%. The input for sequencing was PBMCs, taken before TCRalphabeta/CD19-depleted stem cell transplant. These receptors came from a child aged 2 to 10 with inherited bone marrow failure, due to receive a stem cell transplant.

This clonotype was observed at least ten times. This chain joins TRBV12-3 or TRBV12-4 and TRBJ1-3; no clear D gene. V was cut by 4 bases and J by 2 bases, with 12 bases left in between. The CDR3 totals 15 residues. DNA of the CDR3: TGTGCCAGCAGTTCTCCCCTCCCCACTGGAAACACCATATATTTT. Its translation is CASSSPLPTGNTIYF.

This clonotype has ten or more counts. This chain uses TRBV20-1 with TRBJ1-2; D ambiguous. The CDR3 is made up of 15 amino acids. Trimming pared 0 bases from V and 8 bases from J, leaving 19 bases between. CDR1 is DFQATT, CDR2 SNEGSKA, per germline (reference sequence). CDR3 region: CSARDRGEGLPGYTF. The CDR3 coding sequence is TGCAGTGCTAGAGATCGTGGTGAAGGGCTGCCGGGCTACACCTTC.

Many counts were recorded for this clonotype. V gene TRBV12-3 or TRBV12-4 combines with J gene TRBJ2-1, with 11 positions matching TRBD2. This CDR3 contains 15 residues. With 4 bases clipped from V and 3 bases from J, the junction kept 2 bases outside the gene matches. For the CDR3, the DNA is TGTGCCAGCAGTTCGACTAGCGGGGTCTACAATGAGCAGTTCTTC. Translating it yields CASSSTSGVYNEQFF.

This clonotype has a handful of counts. CDR3 sequence (DNA): TGTGCCAGCAGGGCCGGGAGGGGAACAGATACGCAGTATTTT. Its translation: CASRAGRGTDTQYF. This sequence joins TRBV6-5 and TRBJ2-3, with 8 bases fitting TRBD2. V shed 6 bases and J 3 bases; nucleotides not matched to a gene: 5. The CDR3 length is 14 residues. CDR1 is MNHEY, CDR2 SVGAGI, per germline.

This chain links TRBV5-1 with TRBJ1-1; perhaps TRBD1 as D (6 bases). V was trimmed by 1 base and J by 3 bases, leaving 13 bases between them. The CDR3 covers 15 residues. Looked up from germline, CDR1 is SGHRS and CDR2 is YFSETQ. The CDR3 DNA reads TGCGCCAGCAGCTTGAGGGGGGGGGGCGACACTGAAGCTTTCTTT. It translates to CASSLRGGGDTEAFF.

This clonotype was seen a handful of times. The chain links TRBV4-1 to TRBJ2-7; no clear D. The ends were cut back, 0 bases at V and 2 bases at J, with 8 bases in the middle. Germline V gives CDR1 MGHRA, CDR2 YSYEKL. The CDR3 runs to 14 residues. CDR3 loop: CASSQDPLAYEQYF. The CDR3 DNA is TGCGCCAGCAGCCAAGATCCCTTGGCCTACGAGCAGTACTTC.

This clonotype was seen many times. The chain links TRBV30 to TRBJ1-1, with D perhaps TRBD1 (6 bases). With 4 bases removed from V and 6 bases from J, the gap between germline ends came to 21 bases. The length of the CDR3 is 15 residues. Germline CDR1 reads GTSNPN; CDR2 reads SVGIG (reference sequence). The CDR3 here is CAWTAPTGPYAEAFF. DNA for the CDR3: TGTGCCTGGACCGCCCCGACAGGACCGTACGCTGAAGCTTTCTTT.

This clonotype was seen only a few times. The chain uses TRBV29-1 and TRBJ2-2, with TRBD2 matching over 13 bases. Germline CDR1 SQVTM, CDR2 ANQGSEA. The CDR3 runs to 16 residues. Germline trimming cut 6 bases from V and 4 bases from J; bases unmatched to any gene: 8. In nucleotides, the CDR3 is TGCAGCGTGGGGGGACTAGCGGGAAAAACCACCGGGGAGCTGTTTTTT. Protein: CSVGGLAGKTTGELFF.

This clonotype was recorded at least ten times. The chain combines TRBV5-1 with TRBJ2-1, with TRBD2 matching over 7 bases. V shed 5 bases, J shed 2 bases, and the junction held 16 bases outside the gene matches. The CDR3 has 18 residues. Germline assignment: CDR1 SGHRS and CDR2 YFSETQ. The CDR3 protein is CASSHSSSSGGTYNEQFF. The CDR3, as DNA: TGCGCCAGCAGTCATAGTTCCTCTAGCGGAGGGACCTACAATGAGCAGTTCTTC.

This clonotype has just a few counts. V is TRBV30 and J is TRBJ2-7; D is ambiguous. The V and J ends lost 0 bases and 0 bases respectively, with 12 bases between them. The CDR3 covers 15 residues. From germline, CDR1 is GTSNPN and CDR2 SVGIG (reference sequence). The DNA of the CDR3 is TGTGCCTGGAGTGTCGGCACTAAGAGCTCCTACGAGCAGTACTTC. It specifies CAWSVGTKSSYEQYF.

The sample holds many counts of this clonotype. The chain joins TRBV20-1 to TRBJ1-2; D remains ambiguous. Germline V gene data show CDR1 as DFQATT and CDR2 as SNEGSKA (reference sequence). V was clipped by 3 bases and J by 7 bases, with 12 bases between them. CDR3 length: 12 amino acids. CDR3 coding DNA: TGCAGTGCTAGGGACGGGGATACTGGCTACACCTTC. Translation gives CSARDGDTGYTF.

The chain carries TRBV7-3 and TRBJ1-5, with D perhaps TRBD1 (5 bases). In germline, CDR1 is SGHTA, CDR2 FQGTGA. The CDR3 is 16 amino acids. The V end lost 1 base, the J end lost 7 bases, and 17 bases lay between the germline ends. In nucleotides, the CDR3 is TGTGCCAGCAGCTTAATTACCGGATCTGGGGACCAGCCCCAGCATTTT. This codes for CASSLITGSGDQPQHF.

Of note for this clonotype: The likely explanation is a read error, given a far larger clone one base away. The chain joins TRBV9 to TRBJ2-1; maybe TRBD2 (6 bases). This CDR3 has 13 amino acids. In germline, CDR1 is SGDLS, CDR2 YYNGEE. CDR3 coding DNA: TGTGCCAGCAGCCCCCGACTAGACAATGAGCCGTTCTTC. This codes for CASSPRLDNEPFF.

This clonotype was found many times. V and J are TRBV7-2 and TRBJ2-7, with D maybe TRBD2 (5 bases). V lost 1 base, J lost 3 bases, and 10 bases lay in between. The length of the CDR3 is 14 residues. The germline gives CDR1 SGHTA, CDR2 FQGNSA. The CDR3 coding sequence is TGTGCCAGCAGCTTAGGGGTTAGCGTCTACGAGCAGTACTTC. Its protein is CASSLGVSVYEQYF.

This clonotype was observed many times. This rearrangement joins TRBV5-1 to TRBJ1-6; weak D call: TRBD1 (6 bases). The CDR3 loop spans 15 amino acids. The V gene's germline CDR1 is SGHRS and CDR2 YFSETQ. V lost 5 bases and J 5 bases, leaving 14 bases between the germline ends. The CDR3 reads CASRPGTTNNSPLHF. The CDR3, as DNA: TGCGCCAGCAGACCCGGGACAACGAATAATTCACCCCTCCACTTT.

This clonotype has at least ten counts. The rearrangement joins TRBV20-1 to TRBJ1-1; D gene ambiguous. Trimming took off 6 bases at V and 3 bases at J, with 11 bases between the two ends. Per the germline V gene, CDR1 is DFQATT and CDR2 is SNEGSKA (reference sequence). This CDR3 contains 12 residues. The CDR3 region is CSAVPFDTEAFF. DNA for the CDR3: TGCAGTGCCGTACCTTTTGACACTGAAGCTTTCTTT.

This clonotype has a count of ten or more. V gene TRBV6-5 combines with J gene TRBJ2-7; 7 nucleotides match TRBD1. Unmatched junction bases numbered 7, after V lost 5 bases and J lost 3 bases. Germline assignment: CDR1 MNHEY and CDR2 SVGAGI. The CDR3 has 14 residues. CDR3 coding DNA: TGTGCCAGCAGTACCGGACAGGCAGTCTACGAGCAGTACTTC. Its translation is CASSTGQAVYEQYF.

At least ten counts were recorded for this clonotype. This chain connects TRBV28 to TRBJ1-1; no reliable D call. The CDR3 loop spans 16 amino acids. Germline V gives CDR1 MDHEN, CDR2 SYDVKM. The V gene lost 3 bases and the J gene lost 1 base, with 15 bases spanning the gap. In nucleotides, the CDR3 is TGTGCCAGCAGTTTTGCGGGTCGATTGGGGAACACTGAAGCTTTCTTT. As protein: CASSFAGRLGNTEAFF.

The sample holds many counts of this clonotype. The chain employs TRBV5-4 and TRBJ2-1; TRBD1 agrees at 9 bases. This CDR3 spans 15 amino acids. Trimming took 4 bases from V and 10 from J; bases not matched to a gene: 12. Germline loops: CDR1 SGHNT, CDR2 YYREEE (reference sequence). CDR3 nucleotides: TGTGCCAGCAGCGCCTCCGGGACAGGGTCCCGGGAGCAGTTCTTC. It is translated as CASSASGTGSREQFF. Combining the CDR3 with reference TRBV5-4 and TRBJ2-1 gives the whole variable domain ETGVTQSPTHLIKTRGQQVTLRCSSQSGHNTVSWYQQALGQGPQFIFQYYREEENGRGNFPPRFSGLQFPNYSSELNVNALELDDSALYLCASSASGTGSREQFFGPGTRLTVL.

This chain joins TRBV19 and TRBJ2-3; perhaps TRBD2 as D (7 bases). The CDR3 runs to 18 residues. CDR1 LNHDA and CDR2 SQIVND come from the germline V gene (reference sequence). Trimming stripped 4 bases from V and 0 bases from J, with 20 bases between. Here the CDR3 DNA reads TGTGCCAGTAGTAATAGGGGGAGGGCCACCCTTAGCACAGATACGCAGTATTTT. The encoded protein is CASSNRGRATLSTDTQYF.

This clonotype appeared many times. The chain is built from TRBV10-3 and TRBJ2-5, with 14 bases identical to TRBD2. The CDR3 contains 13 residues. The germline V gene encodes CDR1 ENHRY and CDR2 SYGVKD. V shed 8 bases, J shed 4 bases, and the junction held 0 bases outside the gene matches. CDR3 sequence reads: CAIGLAGGETQYF. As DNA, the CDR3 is TGTGCCATCGGACTAGCGGGAGGAGAGACCCAGTACTTC.

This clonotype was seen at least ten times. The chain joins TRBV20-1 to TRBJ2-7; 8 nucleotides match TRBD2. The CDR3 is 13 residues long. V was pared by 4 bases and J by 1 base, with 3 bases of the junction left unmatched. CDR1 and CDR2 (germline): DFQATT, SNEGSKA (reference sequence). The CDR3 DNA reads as TGCAGTGCTATAGCGGGGAGGTCCTACGAGCAGTACTTC. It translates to CSAIAGRSYEQYF.